This T cell receptor beta chain was recovered during a study of identifying expanded T cells in peripheral blood (dated by TCRdb to about 2019). For the wider study: Technical replicates were generated by sequencing separate aliquots of the same genomic DNA pool, and four replicates were compared pairwise. Study-wide conclusions, independent of this receptor: Between technical replicates the binomial model flagged approximately 1.2 differentially abundant clones, whereas over roughly two weeks the binomial model flagged about 15 and over about four weeks around 20. The authors expected biological variance in healthy repertoires might increase further over much longer intervals such as months to years. For all healthy donors, the variance in clone template counts between approximately two-week samples rose significantly as total template count increased. Both the number of clones called differentially abundant and the false-positive rate were significantly reduced by the beta-binomial model across all healthy-donor time intervals.

TCRbeta CDR3 regions were profiled with the immunoSEQ Assay using bias-controlled multiplex PCR amplification of genomic DNA. In the paper's pipeline: The absolute abundance of each unique TCRbeta CDR3 region was quantified after sequences were collapsed and filtered. Two models were used to test differential abundance: a binomial model (Fisher-equivalent) and a beta-binomial model that adds time-dependent variance fitted from healthy donors. Clones with fewer than 5 combined templates were removed, and a clone was called differentially abundant if the clone's Benjamini-Hochberg FDR was below 0.01. The form v = (b*log(k)+a)^2 was used to model beta-binomial variance as a function of total template count across the two samples. In TCRdb, the immuneACCESS table is reduced to in-frame sequences with V and J assigned. These tables do not hold every clone; where another copy was compared, an unresolved V gene accounts for under half, and the others remain unexplained. The D gene and trimming were derived from the DNA, and the V and J assignments and clone size from that table. Counted in this sample were 90,000 to 100,000 clones; roughly 90% of them appeared once. Clones ranked in the top ten supply approximately 5% of the sample.

The cysteine opens and the phenylalanine closes a CDR3 of 13 amino acids. CDR3 DNA only is kept here, 39 bases in frame from base 1. The V end loses 0 bases and the J end loses 5 bases, and a stretch of 7 bases separates them. CDR1 and CDR2, per the germline V gene, are SGHAT and FQNNGV. During the collection period, no infections or other immune events were recorded for the healthy donors. Healthy-donor blood repertoires served as a training cohort to calibrate time-dependent variance in a beta-binomial model of T-cell clone differential abundance. The training cohort was composed of some ten healthy donors, 3 female and 7 male. The donors were between about 29 and 64 years old, with an average age of roughly 43 years. Obtained from a commercial supplier, whole blood was collected from each healthy donor at three time points set around two weeks apart. Genomic DNA was extracted from unsorted whole blood for immunosequencing.

In this sample, this clone turned up a few times. Its specific antigen is unknown. Qualities for individual bases were not recorded, and no much larger clone is one base off. This receptor was identified in a person aged 18-69 years in good health. In this chain, TRBV11-2 is recombined with TRBJ2-5; the D gene identity is not certain. What was sequenced was blood. In nucleotide form, the sequence is TGTGCCAGCAGCTTAGAACCTCCGGAGACCCAGTACTTC. It codes for CASSLEPPETQYF.